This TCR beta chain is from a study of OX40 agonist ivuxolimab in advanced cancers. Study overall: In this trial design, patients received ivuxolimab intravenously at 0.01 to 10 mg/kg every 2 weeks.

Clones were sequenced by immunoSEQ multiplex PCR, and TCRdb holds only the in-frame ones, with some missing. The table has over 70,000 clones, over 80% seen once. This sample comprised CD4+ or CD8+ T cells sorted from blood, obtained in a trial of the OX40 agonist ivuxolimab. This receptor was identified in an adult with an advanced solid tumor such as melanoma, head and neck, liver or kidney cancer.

The DNA for the CDR3 is TGCGCCAGCAGCCAAGAAACTGGGTACACTGAAGCTTTCTTT. It specifies CASSQETGYTEAFF. The chain couples TRBV4-1 to TRBJ1-1; D gene uncertain. V gave up 0 bases and J gave up 3 bases, with 8 bases separating them. Per the germline V gene, CDR1 is MGHRA and CDR2 is YSYEKL. CDR3 length: 14 residues.